The clone carrying this T cell receptor (beta chain) was seen once. Its antigen remains unknown. A read error may account for a junction end that differs from germline. This entry belongs to a study of post-analysis software for immune sequencing data. Unique molecular identifiers were carried by the TCR beta cDNA libraries. TCRdb independently ran MiXCR on the PCR reads; one entry per CDR3 protein. This table has around 400,000 distinct CDR3 sequences, less than 40% appearing once. General observations from the study: Included in a set of about 5 TRBV segments more frequent in patients than controls were TRBV5-6, TRBV5-1 and TRBV20-1.

CDR3 length: 15 residues. The germline gives CDR1 MNHEY, CDR2 SVGEGT. The sample was blood. The receptor was derived from a girl aged 2-10 years with multiple sclerosis. The chain combines TRBV6-2 or TRBV6-3 with TRBJ1-1, with a possible D match to TRBD1 (6 bases). The CDR3 here is CASSRQQGWNTETFF. The CDR3 DNA sequence: TGTGCCAGCAGCCGCCAACAGGGATGGAACACTGAAACTTTCTTT.